Following are 27 T cell receptor beta chains from one sample sequenced in a study of T cell repertoires in aging, cancer and after chemotherapy. Peripheral blood genomic DNA, not sorted cells or RNA, was the template. TRB rearrangements spanning V, D and J were amplified using mixed TRB-A/B primers. TCRdb reprocessed the multiplex PCR reads via MiXCR and lists one record per CDR3 protein. The sample has approximately 3,300 distinct CDR3 sequences, roughly 24% seen once. The sequenced material came from blood. The receptors shown here come from a human donor with a solid tumor.

Judged by abundance, this clonotype is medium-sized. This CDR3 is CASSSRQVGQPQHF. CDR3 nucleotide sequence: TGTGCCAGCAGCTCTCGACAGGTGGGGCAGCCCCAGCATTTT. This chain uses TRBV5-6 with TRBJ1-5; D may be TRBD1 (6 bases). The CDR3 extends over 14 amino acids. V was clipped by 3 bases and J by 7 bases, with 14 bases between them. Germline V gene data show CDR1 as SGHDT and CDR2 as YYEEEE.

This sequence joins TRBV2 and TRBJ1-4, with 9 positions matching TRBD1. Germline lookup yields CDR1 SNHLY and CDR2 FYNNEI. The CDR3 runs to 14 residues. The V and J ends lost 7 bases and 8 bases, in that order; junction bases with no gene match: 8. The chain's CDR3 is CASNTGGAGEKLFF. DNA of the CDR3: TGTGCCAGCAATACAGGGGGCGCGGGGGAAAAACTGTTTTTT.

This clonotype is labeled as medium-sized. As DNA, the CDR3 is TGTGCCAGCAGTTTGTTGACCTACGGGGGGGCTGAAGAGACCCAGTACTTC. Encoded protein: CASSLLTYGGAEETQYF. The rearrangement joins TRBV12-3 or TRBV12-4 to TRBJ2-5; TRBD2 matches 8 bases. Trimming took 3 bases from V and 3 from J; bases not matched to a gene: 12. The CDR3 has 17 residues.

By its share, this clonotype is medium-sized. The V call is TRBV6-2 or TRBV6-3, the J call TRBJ2-1; D gene uncertain. Looked up from germline, CDR1 is MNHEY and CDR2 is SVGEGT. V shed 4 bases and J shed 0 bases, with 13 bases lying between them. The CDR3 has 16 residues. The CDR3 is CASSSWVGSSYNEQFF. CDR3 DNA sequence: TGTGCCAGCAGTTCGTGGGTGGGAAGCTCCTACAATGAGCAGTTCTTC.

This clonotype is labeled as medium-sized. The rearrangement links TRBV6-1 to TRBJ2-7, with D hard to call. V was trimmed by 4 bases and J by 2 bases, leaving 6 bases between them. The CDR3 is 12 residues long. In germline, CDR1 is MNHNS, CDR2 SASEGT. In DNA, the CDR3 is TGTGCCAGCAGTGTAGTGCCCTACGAGCAGTACTTC. Translation gives CASSVVPYEQYF.

The V call is TRBV2, the J call TRBJ2-1, with TRBD1 identical over 9 bases. Germline V gene data show CDR1 as SNHLY and CDR2 as FYNNEI. The CDR3 is 15 residues long. After removal of 6 bases from V and 5 bases from J, the junction contained 8 bases not matched to a gene. The CDR3 is CASRAGTGSHNEQFF. The CDR3 region has the DNA TGTGCCAGCAGGGCCGGGACAGGGTCCCACAATGAGCAGTTCTTC.

This clonotype was detected only a few times. The chain employs TRBV4-3 and TRBJ2-1; 9 bases agree with TRBD2. The CDR3 has 16 residues. CDR1 is LGHNA and CDR2 is YSLEER in the germline V gene. V trimming: 1 base; J trimming: 7 bases; junction bases outside the gene matches: 8. The CDR3 DNA reads TGCGCCAGCAGCCAAGGCCCGAGCGGGGGGATAAATGAGCAGTTCTTC. This encodes CASSQGPSGGINEQFF.

By sample fraction, this clonotype is medium-sized (0.01 to 0.1%). The rearrangement joins TRBV14 to TRBJ2-6; 9 bases agree with TRBD1. The CDR3 has 18 amino acids. The V segment lost 3 bases and the J segment 0 bases; nucleotides outside the gene matches: 6. CDR1 and CDR2 (germline): SGHDN, FVKESK. The CDR3 sequence is CASSQWGQGNSGANVLTF. The CDR3 nucleotides are TGTGCCAGCAGCCAGTGGGGACAGGGAAACTCTGGGGCCAACGTCCTGACTTTC.

CDR3 bases: TGTGCCAGCTCACCAATTACCGGACAGGCAAGGGCCGCGGCTTTCTTT. This codes for CASSPITGQARAAAFF. The V call is TRBV18, the J call TRBJ1-1; 7 bases fit TRBD1. CDR3 length: 16 amino acids. Germline CDR1 KGHSH, CDR2 LQKENI. Trimming cost V 2 bases and J 11 bases; bases outside gene matches: 17.

This clonotype is categorized as medium-sized. CDR3 protein: CASSLAGGDTQYF. CDR3 nucleotide sequence: TGTGCCAGCAGTCTAGCGGGAGGGGATACGCAGTATTTT. The V call is TRBV6-2 or TRBV6-3, the J call TRBJ2-3; 12 bases fit TRBD2. The CDR3 has 13 amino acids. CDR1 is MNHEY, CDR2 SVGEGT, per germline. With V trimmed by 5 bases and J by 6 bases, 0 bases remained unmatched.

This clonotype is labeled medium-sized. The chain employs TRBV12-3 or TRBV12-4 and TRBJ1-1; the D is unclear. The CDR3 totals 14 residues. V lost 0 bases, J lost 0 bases, and 5 bases lay in between. CDR3: CASSLAGLNTEAFF. In DNA, the CDR3 is TGTGCCAGCAGTTTAGCTGGGTTGAACACTGAAGCTTTCTTT.

V usage is TRBV20-1 and J usage is TRBJ2-2; 12 bases are shared with TRBD2. The CDR3 is made up of 23 amino acids. J was trimmed by 6 bases and V by 1 base; bases with no gene match: 27. Germline CDR1 reads DFQATT; CDR2 reads SNEGSKA (reference sequence). The CDR3 DNA follows: TGCAGTGCTAGAGCTAAGGGACTACTAGCGGGGGGCTCAAAGTGGGGTCGTGCCGGGGAGCTGTTTTTT. Amino acids: CSARAKGLLAGGSKWGRAGELFF.

By its share, this clonotype is medium-sized. In nucleotides, the CDR3 is TGTGCCAGCACCCTAGCGGGGAGCTCCTACAATGAGCAGTTCTTC. Amino acid sequence: CASTLAGSSYNEQFF. The chain has TRBV5-5 and TRBJ2-1; 9 bases match TRBD2. There are 15 residues in the CDR3. V was pared by 6 bases and J by 0 bases, with 4 bases of the junction left unmatched. Germline-derived CDR1 and CDR2 are SGHKS and YYEKEE (reference sequence). Complete variable domain (other parts from reference TRBV5-5 and TRBJ2-1): DAGVTQSPTHLIKTRGQQVTLRCSPISGHKSVSWYQQVLGQGPQFIFQYYEKEERGRGNFPDRFSARQFPNYSSELNVNALLLGDSALYLCASTLAGSSYNEQFFGPGTRLTVL.

This clonotype is labeled as medium-sized. The J gene is TRBJ1-1, the V gene TRBV12-3 or TRBV12-4; D call uncertain. Trimming pared 5 bases from V and 0 bases from J, leaving 10 bases between. The CDR3 loop spans 14 amino acids. The CDR3 region has the DNA TGTGCCAGCAGTGATCAAATCATGAACACTGAAGCTTTCTTT. Translated, it gives CASSDQIMNTEAFF.

This clonotype is medium-sized in the sample. The CDR3 sequence is CASSIGTGTQHF. The CDR3, as DNA: TGTGCCAGTAGTATAGGGACAGGAACCCAGCATTTT. J is TRBJ1-5 and V is TRBV19; 7 positions match TRBD1. Trimming took 1 base from V and 11 from J; bases not matched to a gene: 2. The CDR3 contains 12 residues. Germline lookup yields CDR1 LNHDA and CDR2 SQIVND (reference sequence).

In its sample, this clonotype was seen a few times. The chain has TRBV5-1 and TRBJ1-1, with D possibly TRBD1 on 5 matching bases. The CDR3 is made up of 12 amino acids. Germline V gene sequence: CDR1 SGHRS, CDR2 YFSETQ. Trimming pared 2 bases from V and 5 bases from J, leaving 7 bases between. CDR3 protein: CASSFGGTEAFF. CDR3 sequence (DNA): TGCGCCAGCAGCTTCGGGGGTACTGAAGCTTTCTTT.

This clonotype is large in the sample. The rearrangement uses TRBV6-5 and TRBJ2-7; D gene uncertain. The V gene's germline CDR1 is MNHEY and CDR2 SVGAGI. This CDR3 has 13 amino acids. Trimming removed 6 bases from V and 6 bases from J, with 15 bases in between. Here the CDR3 DNA reads TGTGCCAGCAGCGTAAGAACCCGGGCCGAGCAGTACTTC. This codes for CASSVRTRAEQYF.

The rearrangement joins TRBV18 to TRBJ2-5; D uncertain. CDR1 is KGHSH and CDR2 is LQKENI in the germline V gene. Deletions cut 6 bases from V and 5 bases from J, with 7 bases between. The CDR3 consists of 11 residues. The CDR3 spells CASSDRETQYF. CDR3 bases: TGTGCCAGCTCGGACCGGGAGACCCAGTACTTC.

This chain connects TRBV2 to TRBJ1-2, with D hard to call. This CDR3 is built from 14 residues. V was clipped by 2 bases and J by 8 bases, with 15 bases between them. Germline V gives CDR1 SNHLY, CDR2 FYNNEI. The CDR3 coding sequence is TGTGCCAGCAGTGAATATGAGACTCACCGGGGCTACACCTTC. Encoded protein: CASSEYETHRGYTF. Supplemented by reference TRBV2 and TRBJ1-2, the full variable domain reads EPEVTQTPSHQVTQMGQEVILRCVPISNHLYFYWYRQILGQKVEFLVSFYNNEISEKSEIFDDQFSVERPDGSNFTLKIRSTKLEDSAMYFCASSEYETHRGYTFGSGTRLTVV.

The chain employs TRBV7-9 and TRBJ2-2; the D is unclear. The V gene lost 0 bases and the J gene lost 1 base, with 9 bases spanning the gap. Germline assignment: CDR1 SEHNR and CDR2 FQNEAQ (reference sequence). This CDR3 is built from 16 residues. CDR3 sequence reads: CASSLAWQGNTGELFF. The CDR3 coding sequence is TGTGCCAGCAGCTTAGCGTGGCAAGGGAACACCGGGGAGCTGTTTTTT.

Relative to its sample, this clonotype is medium-sized. The J gene is TRBJ2-1, the V gene TRBV6-5; 8 bases align to TRBD1. V trimming: 8 bases; J trimming: 6 bases; junction bases outside the gene matches: 6. The CDR3 is 13 residues long. Germline CDR1 is MNHEY and CDR2 is SVGAGI. CDR3 in amino acids: CASLRTGSNEQFF. The DNA of the CDR3 is TGTGCCAGCCTCCGGACAGGGAGCAATGAGCAGTTCTTC.

As concerns this clonotype: One base away lies a much larger clone, so this may be a sequencing read error. V is TRBV14 and J is TRBJ2-3; D uncertain. CDR3 length equals 14 residues. Germline lookup yields CDR1 SGHDN and CDR2 FVKESK. V lost 3 bases to trimming and J lost 3 bases, with 10 bases between them. The CDR3 loop is CASSQGWKTDTQYF. The CDR3 DNA reads as TGTGCCAGCAGCCAGGGCTGGAAAACAGATACGCAGTATTTT.

This clonotype turned up a few times. The CDR3 protein is CASSPGGESNQPQHF. CDR3 DNA: TGCGCCAGCAGCCCGGGGGGGGAAAGCAATCAGCCCCAGCATTTT. The gene calls are TRBV5-1 and TRBJ1-5, with D possibly being TRBD1 (5 bases). The CDR3 contains 15 residues. Trimming pared 4 bases from V and 1 base from J, leaving 12 bases between. CDR1 SGHRS and CDR2 YFSETQ come from the germline V gene.

This clonotype is categorized as medium-sized (0.01 to 0.1%). The V gene is TRBV19, the J gene TRBJ1-5; possibly TRBD1 for D (5 bases). The germline CDR1 and CDR2 sequences are LNHDA and SQIVND (reference sequence). The CDR3 sequence is 17 residues long. V lost 6 bases and J lost 1, with 19 bases in between. The CDR3 coding sequence is TGTGCCAGTAGCCCGAGACAGCTTGGGAGAAGCAATCAGCCCCAGCATTTT. Amino acids: CASSPRQLGRSNQPQHF.

By sample share, this clonotype is medium-sized (0.01 to 0.1%). The chain couples TRBV6-2 or TRBV6-3 to TRBJ2-5; the match to TRBD1 covers 7 bases. CDR1 and CDR2 from the germline V gene are MNHEY and SVGEGT. Trimming took 6 bases from V and 1 from J; bases not matched to a gene: 5. The CDR3 has 14 residues. The CDR3 is CASSSRQGQETQYF. In DNA, the CDR3 is TGTGCCAGCAGCTCTCGACAGGGCCAAGAGACCCAGTACTTC.

This clonotype is medium-sized in the sample. The V call is TRBV6-6, the J call TRBJ1-1; TRBD1 is a possible D gene (6 bases). Germline-derived CDR1 and CDR2 are MNHNY and SVGAGI (reference sequence). The CDR3 covers 13 residues. V gave up 5 bases and J gave up 2 bases, with 9 bases separating them. The CDR3 sequence is CASSLQGNTEAFF. DNA of the CDR3: TGTGCCAGCAGTCTACAGGGAAACACTGAAGCTTTCTTT.

Points on this clonotype: With a much larger clone just one base away, this may be a read error. The genes are TRBV27 and TRBJ1-1; D is undetermined. The CDR3 contains 15 residues. Looked up from germline, CDR1 is MNHEY and CDR2 is SMNVEV (reference sequence). As DNA, the CDR3 is TGTGCCAGCAGTTTTTTGCAGGTAGGGAACACTAAAGCTTTCTTT. Protein: CASSFLQVGNTKAFF.